This record concerns one T cell receptor (beta chain) sequence. Its matching antigen is unknown. V was trimmed by 4 bases and J by 7 bases, leaving 21 bases between them. Germline V lookup: CDR1 SGHRS, CDR2 YFSETQ. The CDR3 totals 16 residues. The source of the sample is a study of cytotoxic CD8 clonotypes in ibrutinib-treated CLL. The TCR beta libraries used 1.5 to 2 micrograms of genomic DNA that came from cryopreserved PBMCs. The method was immunoSEQ multiplex PCR; TCRdb's version includes in-frame clones alone and lacks a portion of them. The data hold roughly 110,000 clones, with under 70% observed a single time. General observations from the study: Baseline levels were approached again at progression, after clonality had risen at ibrutinib response. Shared public clonotypes were rare, and on treatment they either got smaller or stayed the same.

Sequenced material: PBMCs, taken after 24 months of ibrutinib treatment. The genes are TRBV5-1 and TRBJ2-1; D is possibly TRBD1 (7 bases). The source is a human donor with chronic lymphocytic leukemia. The CDR3 spells CASSAGGHRGGNEQFF. The CDR3, as DNA: TGCGCCAGCAGCGCAGGGGGGCACAGGGGTGGGAATGAGCAGTTCTTC. The full variable domain, completed using reference TRBV5-1 and TRBJ2-1, is KAGVTQTPRYLIKTRGQQVTLSCSPISGHRSVSWYQQTPGQGLQFLFEYFSETQRNKGNFPGRFSGRQFSNSRSEMNVSTLELGDSALYLCASSAGGHRGGNEQFFGPGTRLTVL.